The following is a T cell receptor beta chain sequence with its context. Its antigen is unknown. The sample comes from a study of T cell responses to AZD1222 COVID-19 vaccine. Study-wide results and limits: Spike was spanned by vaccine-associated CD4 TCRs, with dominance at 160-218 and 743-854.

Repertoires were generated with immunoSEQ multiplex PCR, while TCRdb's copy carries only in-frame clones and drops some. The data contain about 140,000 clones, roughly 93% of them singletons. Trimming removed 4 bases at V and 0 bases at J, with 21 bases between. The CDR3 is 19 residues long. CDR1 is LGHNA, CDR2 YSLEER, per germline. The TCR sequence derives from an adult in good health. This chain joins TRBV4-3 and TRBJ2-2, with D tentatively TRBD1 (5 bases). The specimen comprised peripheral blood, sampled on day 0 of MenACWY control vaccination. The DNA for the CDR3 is TGCGCCAGCAGCCCCGTGATCCAGGGTTTAAGCTCGAACACCGGGGAGCTGTTTTTT. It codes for CASSPVIQGLSSNTGELFF.